This T cell receptor (beta chain) was obtained from a study of response to subunit inactivated influenza vaccine. Whole-study results and caveats: There was a suggestion from the authors that each seasonal influenza vaccination recruits few new T cells.

This clonotype was detected a few times. Its antigen is still unknown. TCRdb processed the RT-PCR reads anew with MiXCR; each CDR3 protein has one entry. Among hundreds of thousands of distinct CDR3 sequences listed, approximately 7.1% were seen once. Germline values: CDR1 SGHKS, CDR2 YYEKEE (reference sequence). CDR3 length: 13 amino acids. Trimming cost V 4 bases and J 4 bases; bases outside gene matches: 2. The chain links TRBV5-5 to TRBJ1-3; 7 positions match TRBD1. This receptor was identified in a man between 45 and 75 years old who received an inactivated influenza vaccine. This sample comprised PBMCs from blood, obtained approximately 25 months after vaccination. CDR3 nucleotides: TGTGCCAGCAGCGGGGACAGCGGAAACACCATATATTTT. It yields the protein CASSGDSGNTIYF.